What follows are 7 T cell receptor beta chains derived from one specimen sequenced in a study of coeliac disease (dated by TCRdb to 2021 to 2024). Libraries were built with the immunoSEQ multiplex PCR assay. TCRdb limited this immuneACCESS table to in-frame rearrangements with V and J called. A share of clones is missing; checked studies link under half to unresolved V genes, and the rest is unexplained. For this sample the table gives 3,500 to 5,500 clones, of which almost 60% were detected only once. In total, the top ten clones hold about a sixth of the sample. The sample comprised intraepithelial lymphocytes from the gut. The cell subset or site label here, explained by the study, means: intraepithelial cell (IEC) fraction of small intestinal biopsy. Receptors were obtained from a human donor with active celiac disease.

V is TRBV19 and J is TRBJ2-1, with TRBD2 matching over 12 bases. V was pared by 6 bases and J by 6 bases, with 12 bases of the junction left unmatched. Germline lookup yields CDR1 LNHDA and CDR2 SQIVND (reference sequence). The length of the CDR3 is 17 residues. CDR3 in DNA: TGTGCCAGTAGCTCTAGGACTAGCGGGATTCTTAGCAATGAGCAGTTCTTC. It encodes CASSSRTSGILSNEQFF.

This clone has a single count. The J gene is TRBJ2-1, the V gene TRBV6-1, with D possibly TRBD2 on 5 matching bases. V lost 3 bases and J lost 8, with 8 bases in between. This CDR3 is 12 amino acids long. Per the germline V gene, CDR1 is MNHNS and CDR2 is SASEGT. CDR3 sequence: CASSEDGDEQFF. The CDR3, as DNA: TGTGCCAGCAGTGAGGACGGGGATGAGCAGTTCTTC.

J is TRBJ2-1 and V is TRBV27, with D tentatively TRBD2 (5 bases). V shed 2 bases and J shed 0 bases, with 14 bases lying between them. CDR1 is MNHEY and CDR2 is SMNVEV in the germline V gene (reference sequence). The CDR3 consists of 17 residues. The CDR3 sequence: CASSLGAAVSSYNEQFF. The CDR3 DNA reads TGTGCCAGCAGTTTAGGAGCGGCCGTGAGCTCCTACAATGAGCAGTTCTTC.

The chain links TRBV28 to TRBJ2-7, with 7 bases lining up with TRBD2. Germline CDR1 is MDHEN and CDR2 is SYDVKM. J gave up 0 bases and V 3 bases, and 5 bases lay outside the gene matches. The CDR3 spans 15 residues. CDR3 sequence reads: CASSFWGGSSYEQYF. In DNA, the CDR3 is TGTGCCAGCAGTTTCTGGGGGGGGAGCTCCTACGAGCAGTACTTC.

This clone was counted a single time. This chain connects TRBV28 to TRBJ2-1; D unresolved. Germline V gene data show CDR1 as MDHEN and CDR2 as SYDVKM. The CDR3 runs to 12 residues. Trimming shortened V by 5 bases and J by 7 bases, and 9 bases separated the two germline ends. This chain's CDR3 is CASSINSNEQFF. The CDR3 DNA is TGTGCCAGCAGTATTAATAGTAATGAGCAGTTCTTC.

This clone was seen repeatedly, ten times or more. V and J are TRBV6-9 and TRBJ2-7, with D tentatively TRBD1 (6 bases). The germline CDR1 and CDR2 sequences are MNHGY and SVAAGI. With 10 bases removed from V and 3 bases from J, the gap between germline ends came to 10 bases. The CDR3 runs to 11 residues. CDR3 bases: TGTGCCACTTCGACAGGCTACGAGCAGTACTTC. Amino acids: CATSTGYEQYF.

DNA for the CDR3: TGTGCCAGTAGTATATTGGGCAGGGAAGCTTTCTTT. This codes for CASSILGREAFF. The gene calls are TRBV19 and TRBJ1-1, with no clear D. V lost 2 bases, J lost 8 bases, and 9 bases lay in between. Germline V lookup: CDR1 LNHDA, CDR2 SQIVND (reference sequence). This CDR3 spans 12 amino acids.